Here is one TCR beta chain with its context. Its antigen is unknown. TCRdb's copy holds only in-frame clones and misses some; the assay was immunoSEQ multiplex PCR. The sample lists about 33,000 clones, approximately 90% occurring once. This entry belongs to a study of OX40 agonist ivuxolimab in advanced cancers. Looking at the study overall: The study gave patients intravenous ivuxolimab at 0.01 to 10 mg/kg every 2 weeks. Averaging about 60 years in age, with a range of roughly 23 to 85, the cohort was 65% to 90% male.

This CDR3 region has 14 residues. The V end was cut by 4 bases, the J end by 0 bases, with 6 bases between. CDR1 and CDR2 from the germline V gene are MNHEY and SVGAGI. Study-level points and caveats: Dosing at 0.1 to 3.0 mg/kg was accompanied by clonal expansion of CD4+ and CD8+ blood T cells by week 6. Among patients with partial responses at 0.1-3.0 mg/kg, clonal expansion was among the lowest.

The J gene is TRBJ1-4, the V gene TRBV6-5, with D hard to call. The sequences come from CD4+ or CD8+ T cells sorted from blood, collected in a trial of the OX40 agonist ivuxolimab. The sequence was obtained from an adult with an advanced solid tumor such as melanoma, head and neck, liver or kidney cancer. CDR3 in DNA: TGTGCCAGCAGTTTAGAACCAACTAATGAAAAACTGTTTTTT. Its translation is CASSLEPTNEKLFF.